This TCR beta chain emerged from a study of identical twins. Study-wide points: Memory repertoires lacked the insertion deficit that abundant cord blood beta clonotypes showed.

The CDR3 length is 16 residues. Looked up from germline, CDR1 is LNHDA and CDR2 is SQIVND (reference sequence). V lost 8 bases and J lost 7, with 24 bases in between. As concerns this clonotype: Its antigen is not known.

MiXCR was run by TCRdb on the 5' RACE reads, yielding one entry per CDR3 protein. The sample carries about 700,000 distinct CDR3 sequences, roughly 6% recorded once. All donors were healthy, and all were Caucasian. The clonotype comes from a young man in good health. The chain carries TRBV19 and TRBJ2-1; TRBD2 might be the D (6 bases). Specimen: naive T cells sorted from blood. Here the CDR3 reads CASAGVAAYSRNEQFF. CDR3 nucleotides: TGTGCCAGTGCTGGGGTAGCGGCCTATTCAAGAAATGAGCAGTTCTTC.